These 9 T cell receptor beta chains originate from one sample sequenced in a study of T cell changes during pregnancy in multiple sclerosis. TCRdb's table, derived via immunoSEQ multiplex PCR, lists solely in-frame clones and lacks some. The sample carries 84,000 or so clones, 85% to 95% recorded once. The source material was peripheral blood, sampled in the third trimester of pregnancy. The receptors shown here come from a female donor with multiple sclerosis, enrolled in a pregnancy study.

The genes are TRBV7-2 and TRBJ2-3; 8 nucleotides match TRBD2. CDR1 and CDR2 from the germline V gene are SGHTA and FQGNSA. This CDR3 has 12 amino acids. J gave up 9 bases and V 10 bases, and 9 bases lay outside the gene matches. CDR3 amino acids: CATSIIAGTQYF. CDR3 bases: TGTGCCACCTCAATTATAGCGGGGACGCAGTATTTT.

The chain employs TRBV18 and TRBJ2-7, with 7 bases matching TRBD1. The germline V gene has CDR1 KGHSH and CDR2 LQKENI. The V and J ends lost 3 bases and 3 bases, in that order; junction bases with no gene match: 14. The CDR3 is 17 residues long. DNA for the CDR3: TGTGCCAGCTCACCCTATGGGATAACAGGGGTTCACTACGAGCAGTACTTC. Translated: CASSPYGITGVHYEQYF. The full variable domain, rest sourced from reference TRBV18 and TRBJ2-7, is NAGVMQNPRHLVRRRGQEARLRCSPMKGHSHVYWYRQLPEEGLKFMVYLQKENIIDESGMPKERFSAEFPKEGPSILRIQQVVRGDSAAYFCASSPYGITGVHYEQYFGPGTRLTVT.

V gene TRBV6-6 combines with J gene TRBJ1-4, with a weak D call TRBD1 (6 bases). Germline V gene sequence: CDR1 MNHNY, CDR2 SVGAGI (reference sequence). The CDR3 runs 15 residues. V lost 0 bases and J 7 bases, leaving 12 bases between the germline ends. CDR3 coding DNA: TGTGCCAGCAGTTACTCCAGGGGAGAGATTGAAAAACTGTTTTTT. It codes for CASSYSRGEIEKLFF.

The V gene is TRBV18, the J gene TRBJ1-1; TRBD1 matches at 7 bases. The CDR3 spans 14 residues. Germline assignment: CDR1 KGHSH and CDR2 LQKENI. The ends lost 3 bases at V and 0 bases at J; junction bases unmatched: 1. The CDR3 region is CASSPGTVNTEAFF. As DNA, the CDR3 is TGTGCCAGCTCACCGGGGACAGTGAACACTGAAGCTTTCTTT.

The genes are TRBV5-5 and TRBJ2-2, with D tentatively TRBD2 (5 bases). V lost 1 base, J lost 5 bases, and 12 bases lay in between. The germline CDR1 and CDR2 sequences are SGHKS and YYEKEE (reference sequence). The CDR3 covers 15 residues. The CDR3 sequence is CASSLMGSWTGELFF. CDR3 nucleotides: TGTGCCAGCAGCTTGATGGGGAGTTGGACCGGGGAGCTGTTTTTT.

The chain couples TRBV10-3 to TRBJ2-7; D is possibly TRBD1 (5 bases). With 7 bases removed from V and 0 bases from J, the gap between germline ends came to 13 bases. The CDR3 covers 14 residues. CDR1 ENHRY and CDR2 SYGVKD come from the germline V gene. This CDR3 reads CAITESDSSYEQYF. As DNA, the CDR3 is TGTGCCATCACCGAGTCAGACAGCTCCTACGAGCAGTACTTC.

The genes are TRBV30 and TRBJ2-7, with D perhaps TRBD1 (6 bases). The V and J ends lost 4 bases and 4 bases respectively, with 17 bases between them. Germline V gene lookup returns CDR1 GTSNPN and CDR2 SVGIG (reference sequence). The CDR3 runs to 14 residues. The CDR3 loop reads CAWTPGALVYEQYF. The DNA of the CDR3 is TGTGCCTGGACCCCAGGGGCCCTCGTTTACGAGCAGTACTTC.

CDR3 region: CAISESGSQGGKETQYF. The CDR3 nucleotides are TGTGCCATCAGTGAGTCGGGGTCGCAGGGAGGGAAAGAGACCCAGTACTTC. J is TRBJ2-5 and V is TRBV10-3, with TRBD2 identical over 7 bases. V shed 0 bases, J shed 3 bases, and the junction held 10 bases outside the gene matches. Germline lookup yields CDR1 ENHRY and CDR2 SYGVKD. CDR3 length: 17 amino acids.

This chain uses TRBV18 with TRBJ1-2; D ambiguous. V lost 4 bases and J lost 6, with 12 bases in between. This CDR3 region has 13 residues. Germline V lookup: CDR1 KGHSH, CDR2 LQKENI. CDR3 sequence reads: CASSRELTDGYTF. The CDR3 coding sequence is TGTGCCAGCTCACGAGAACTGACTGATGGCTACACCTTC.